This is a list of T cell receptor beta chains from one sample in a study of shared clonotypes between healthy human individuals. Sequencing was performed with immunoSEQ multiplex PCR; in TCRdb, only in-frame clones are kept and a portion is missing. The sample shows about 2 million clones, about 95% of them seen only once. The specimen sequenced was naive CD8+ T cells sorted from blood. The receptors shown here come from a young man in good health. Both conserved end residues are trimmed from each CDR3. D genes are given only for firm matches.

d_gene	j_gene	v_gene	len	CDR3aa
.	TRBJ1-1	TRBV2	9	ASSVGTEAF
TRBD1	TRBJ2-1	TRBV5-8	14	ASSFGQASSYNEQF
TRBD1	TRBJ1-4	TRBV11-3	15	ASSLDRGQARSEKLF
TRBD1	TRBJ2-7	TRBV14	12	ASSQDPDRDEQY
.	TRBJ1-1	TRBV9	13	ASSPKTAWDTEAF
TRBD2	TRBJ2-3	TRBV5-6	15	ASSLAVAGGLTDTQY
TRBD2	TRBJ2-7	TRBV5-4	11	ASSSGLAYEQY
TRBD1	TRBJ2-7	TRBV6-5	12	ASSYDRATYEQY
.	TRBJ1-1	TRBV27	12	ASSLGRGTTEAF
.	TRBJ2-7	TRBV27	13	ASSLSTTGHYEQY
.	TRBJ2-7	TRBV5-6	12	ASSPSPGFYEQY
.	TRBJ1-3	TRBV2	14	ASSEEGRPSGNTIY
TRBD2	TRBJ2-5	TRBV27	15	ASSPGLAGVSQETQY
TRBD2	TRBJ2-3	TRBV7-6	14	ASSPGLAGSTDTQY
TRBD1	TRBJ1-2	TRBV4-1	13	ASSHGTGGDYGYT
.	TRBJ2-7	TRBV2	13	ASKLSPALSYEQY
.	TRBJ1-1	TRBV2	13	ASSALQGMNTEAF
TRBD1	TRBJ2-7	TRBV14	12	ASSPGTGYNEQY
.	TRBJ1-2	TRBV5-4	9	ASSSIYGYT
TRBD2	TRBJ2-5	TRBV7-9	13	ASSFNSGGEETQY
.	TRBJ2-7	TRBV7-9	10	ASSLVGDEQY
TRBD1	TRBJ1-3	TRBV4-1	14	ASSQGQGPSGNTIY
TRBD2	TRBJ2-3	TRBV10-3	15	AISETGLAAGSDTQY
.	TRBJ2-3	TRBV4-3	15	ASSQAYFAEPTDTQY
TRBD2	TRBJ2-2	TRBV2	15	ASSELAGGPGTGELF
.	TRBJ1-1	TRBV6-5	11	ASSLGAGTEAF
.	TRBJ2-1	TRBV5-6	10	ASSLGPDEQF
.	TRBJ2-7	TRBV30	11	AWSSGSGYEQY
.	TRBJ1-2	TRBV14	13	ASSQDLSPNYGYT
TRBD2	TRBJ2-1	TRBV29-1	15	SVEGGLAGASYNEQF
.	TRBJ1-2	TRBV5-6	11	ASSLLYLAVYT
.	TRBJ2-1	TRBV13	11	ASSSLAYNEQF
.	TRBJ2-7	TRBV9	11	ASSATLGDEQY
TRBD2	TRBJ2-7	TRBV4-3	16	ASSPLLAGGPGSYEQY
.	TRBJ1-1	TRBV5-4	14	ASSSSIPGRNTEAF
.	TRBJ2-7	TRBV28	10	ASSFRGYEQY
.	TRBJ2-7	TRBV19	9	ASSNSYEQY
TRBD2	TRBJ2-4	TRBV19	15	ASSQQTSGRDKNIQY
.	TRBJ1-6	TRBV27	12	ASSLRQSNSPLH
.	TRBJ1-4	TRBV27	11	ASSPLGDEKLF
.	TRBJ1-1	TRBV18	12	ASSPGHLNTEAF
.	TRBJ2-1	TRBV9	16	ASSVGMSGISADNEQF
.	TRBJ2-3	TRBV11-2	15	ASSLVPWFESTDTQY
.	TRBJ1-5	TRBV27	13	ASSLSGGVNQPQH
.	TRBJ2-4	TRBV6-1	11	ASGDRAKNIQY
.	TRBJ2-2	TRBV6-5	12	ASSYGQGAGELF
.	TRBJ1-1	TRBV9	10	ASSPEGGQAF
.	TRBJ1-2	TRBV9	10	ASSWSNYGYT
.	TRBJ1-6	TRBV27	13	ASSLKGSYNSPLH
.	TRBJ2-7	TRBV5-6	12	ASSWGVQDYEQY
.	TRBJ2-3	TRBV6-6	14	ASSYSPVRYTDTQY
.	TRBJ2-1	TRBV6-5	14	ASSYLGGGLYNEQF